The subject of this entry is one T cell receptor (beta chain). Genomic DNA came from blood regulatory T cells gated CD4+ CD25-high CD127-low. Germline V lookup: CDR1 SGHDN, CDR2 FVKESK. This CDR3 region has 13 residues. Trimming took off 3 bases at V and 4 bases at J, with 9 bases between the two ends. The sample belongs to a study of regulatory and conventional T cells in RAG deficiency. Libraries were prepared by immunoSEQ multiplex PCR; TCRdb keeps only in-frame clonotypes and omits some of them. The sample consists of roughly 30,000 clones, about 93% of them appearing once. This same sample was also part of a study on regulatory T cells. That investigation notes: The primer mix had 52 TRBV and 13 TRBJ primers.

The material sequenced was Tregs sorted from blood. The source of this sequence is a human donor in good health. The chain couples TRBV14 to TRBJ1-2, with a possible D match to TRBD1 (6 bases). CDR3 loop: CASSQTGLYGYTF. As DNA, the CDR3 is TGTGCCAGCAGCCAGACAGGCCTCTATGGCTACACCTTC.